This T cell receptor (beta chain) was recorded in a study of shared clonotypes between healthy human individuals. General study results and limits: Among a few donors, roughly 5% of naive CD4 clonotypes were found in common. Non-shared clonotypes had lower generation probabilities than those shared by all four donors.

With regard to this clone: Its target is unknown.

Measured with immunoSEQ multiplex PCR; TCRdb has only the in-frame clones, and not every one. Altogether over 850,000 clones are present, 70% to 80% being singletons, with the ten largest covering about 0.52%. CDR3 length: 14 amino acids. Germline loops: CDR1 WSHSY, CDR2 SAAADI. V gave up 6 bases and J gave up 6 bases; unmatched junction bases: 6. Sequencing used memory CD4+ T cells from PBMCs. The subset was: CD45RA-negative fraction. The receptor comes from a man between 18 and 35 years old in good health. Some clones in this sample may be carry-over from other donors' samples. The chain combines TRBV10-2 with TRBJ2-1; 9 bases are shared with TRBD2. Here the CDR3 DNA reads TGCGCCAGCAGAGTAGCGGGAGACCGCAATGAGCAGTTCTTC. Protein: CASRVAGDRNEQFF.